This record looks at one T cell receptor (beta chain) sequence and its context. The antigen remains unidentified. Losses at the gene ends were 1 base for V and 2 bases for J; bases not matched to a gene: 7. CDR1 is SGHVS and CDR2 is FNYEAQ in the germline V gene. This CDR3 has 16 residues. In terms of origin and age, donors were healthy Caucasian individuals from Russia aged roughly 6 to 100. The entry originates in a study of blood T cells in healthy people across ages. Overall study results and limits: TCR beta diversity tracked closely with naive T cell percentage.

A second PCR of roughly 7 to 11 cycles used a sample-barcoded 5' primer and a J-beta primer mix. From the 5' RACE reads, TCRdb called clonotypes with MiXCR, one entry per CDR3 protein. The sample includes 710,000 or so distinct CDR3 sequences, over 20% of them seen just once. Source material: blood. The sequence was collected from a man aged 70 or older in good health. The chain joins TRBV7-6 to TRBJ1-1, with 7 nucleotides matching TRBD1. The CDR3 bases are TGTGCCAGCAGCTTAGTCTCCACAGGGGTCAACACTGAAGCTTTCTTT. As protein: CASSLVSTGVNTEAFF.